Following are 7 T cell receptor beta chains from one sample sequenced in a study of blood T cells in healthy people across ages. A J-beta primer mix and a sample-barcoded 5' primer were used in a second PCR of roughly 6 to 12 cycles. TCRdb fed the 5' RACE reads into MiXCR, producing one record per CDR3 protein. The data contain more than 800,000 distinct CDR3 sequences, roughly 26% of them seen just once; the ten biggest clones take up around 16%. Input material: blood. All receptors derive from an elderly woman in good health.

This clonotype was counted at least ten times. The chain couples TRBV29-1 to TRBJ2-1, with 10 bases identical to TRBD1. This CDR3 spans 12 amino acids. V lost 6 bases to trimming and J lost 8 bases; unmatched junction nucleotides: 4. The germline V gene encodes CDR1 SQVTM and CDR2 ANQGSEA. CDR3 in DNA: TGCAGCGTAAGACAGGGGGCTTATGAGCAGTTCTTC. Its protein is CSVRQGAYEQFF.

This clonotype occurred a few times. The V gene is TRBV18, the J gene TRBJ2-1; TRBD2 matches 12 bases. Germline V CDR1 and CDR2: KGHSH, LQKENI. The CDR3 has 16 residues. The trim removed 3 bases at V and 9 bases at J, leaving 9 bases unmatched. The CDR3 here is CASSPNPSGGAGEQFF. In nucleotides, the CDR3 is TGTGCCAGCTCACCTAACCCTAGCGGGGGGGCCGGTGAGCAGTTCTTC.

Many counts were recorded for this clonotype. This chain links TRBV7-8 with TRBJ2-7; D is unclear. This CDR3 region has 15 residues. V was pared by 0 bases and J by 6 bases, with 15 bases between. Looked up from germline, CDR1 is SGHVS and CDR2 is FQNEAQ. CDR3 in amino acids: CASSLASQGIGEQYF. For the CDR3, the DNA is TGTGCCAGCAGCTTAGCAAGCCAAGGGATCGGCGAGCAGTACTTC.

The chain carries TRBV7-2 and TRBJ2-7; 8 bases are a match to TRBD1. This CDR3 contains 14 residues. V was clipped by 5 bases and J by 6 bases; unmatched bases: 9. Germline CDR1 and CDR2: SGHTA and FQGNSA. CDR3 residues: CASSNTGQGGEQYF. CDR3 in DNA: TGTGCCAGCAGCAATACCGGACAGGGTGGCGAGCAGTACTTC.

This clonotype came up a few times. A much larger clone is a single base away; this may be a read error. V gene TRBV7-9 combines with J gene TRBJ2-1, with 9 bases matching TRBD2. The CDR3 has 16 amino acids. In germline, CDR1 is SEHNR, CDR2 FQNEAQ (reference sequence). DNA for the CDR3: TGTGCCAGCAGCTTAGGGCTAGCGGGAATCTACAATGAGCGGTTCTTC. Protein: CASSLGLAGIYNERFF.

The gene calls are TRBV6-1 and TRBJ1-3; TRBD1 matches 11 bases. Germline values: CDR1 MNHNS, CDR2 SASEGT. The CDR3 runs to 18 residues. V shed 5 bases, J shed 4 bases, and the junction held 13 bases outside the gene matches. The CDR3 region has the DNA TGTGCCAGCAGTCCACGGGCCGGGACAGGGGGATCGGGAAACACCATATATTTT. This codes for CASSPRAGTGGSGNTIYF.

This clonotype was recorded at least ten times. The chain is built from TRBV6-2 or TRBV6-3 and TRBJ2-3; 8 bases match TRBD2. The CDR3 length is 16 residues. CDR1 is MNHEY and CDR2 is SVGEGT in the germline V gene. The V segment lost 2 bases and the J segment 3 bases; nucleotides outside the gene matches: 7. The DNA of the CDR3 is TGTGCCAGCAGTTACCCCGTCGGGGGGGCTACAGATACGCAGTATTTT. Its translation is CASSYPVGGATDTQYF.